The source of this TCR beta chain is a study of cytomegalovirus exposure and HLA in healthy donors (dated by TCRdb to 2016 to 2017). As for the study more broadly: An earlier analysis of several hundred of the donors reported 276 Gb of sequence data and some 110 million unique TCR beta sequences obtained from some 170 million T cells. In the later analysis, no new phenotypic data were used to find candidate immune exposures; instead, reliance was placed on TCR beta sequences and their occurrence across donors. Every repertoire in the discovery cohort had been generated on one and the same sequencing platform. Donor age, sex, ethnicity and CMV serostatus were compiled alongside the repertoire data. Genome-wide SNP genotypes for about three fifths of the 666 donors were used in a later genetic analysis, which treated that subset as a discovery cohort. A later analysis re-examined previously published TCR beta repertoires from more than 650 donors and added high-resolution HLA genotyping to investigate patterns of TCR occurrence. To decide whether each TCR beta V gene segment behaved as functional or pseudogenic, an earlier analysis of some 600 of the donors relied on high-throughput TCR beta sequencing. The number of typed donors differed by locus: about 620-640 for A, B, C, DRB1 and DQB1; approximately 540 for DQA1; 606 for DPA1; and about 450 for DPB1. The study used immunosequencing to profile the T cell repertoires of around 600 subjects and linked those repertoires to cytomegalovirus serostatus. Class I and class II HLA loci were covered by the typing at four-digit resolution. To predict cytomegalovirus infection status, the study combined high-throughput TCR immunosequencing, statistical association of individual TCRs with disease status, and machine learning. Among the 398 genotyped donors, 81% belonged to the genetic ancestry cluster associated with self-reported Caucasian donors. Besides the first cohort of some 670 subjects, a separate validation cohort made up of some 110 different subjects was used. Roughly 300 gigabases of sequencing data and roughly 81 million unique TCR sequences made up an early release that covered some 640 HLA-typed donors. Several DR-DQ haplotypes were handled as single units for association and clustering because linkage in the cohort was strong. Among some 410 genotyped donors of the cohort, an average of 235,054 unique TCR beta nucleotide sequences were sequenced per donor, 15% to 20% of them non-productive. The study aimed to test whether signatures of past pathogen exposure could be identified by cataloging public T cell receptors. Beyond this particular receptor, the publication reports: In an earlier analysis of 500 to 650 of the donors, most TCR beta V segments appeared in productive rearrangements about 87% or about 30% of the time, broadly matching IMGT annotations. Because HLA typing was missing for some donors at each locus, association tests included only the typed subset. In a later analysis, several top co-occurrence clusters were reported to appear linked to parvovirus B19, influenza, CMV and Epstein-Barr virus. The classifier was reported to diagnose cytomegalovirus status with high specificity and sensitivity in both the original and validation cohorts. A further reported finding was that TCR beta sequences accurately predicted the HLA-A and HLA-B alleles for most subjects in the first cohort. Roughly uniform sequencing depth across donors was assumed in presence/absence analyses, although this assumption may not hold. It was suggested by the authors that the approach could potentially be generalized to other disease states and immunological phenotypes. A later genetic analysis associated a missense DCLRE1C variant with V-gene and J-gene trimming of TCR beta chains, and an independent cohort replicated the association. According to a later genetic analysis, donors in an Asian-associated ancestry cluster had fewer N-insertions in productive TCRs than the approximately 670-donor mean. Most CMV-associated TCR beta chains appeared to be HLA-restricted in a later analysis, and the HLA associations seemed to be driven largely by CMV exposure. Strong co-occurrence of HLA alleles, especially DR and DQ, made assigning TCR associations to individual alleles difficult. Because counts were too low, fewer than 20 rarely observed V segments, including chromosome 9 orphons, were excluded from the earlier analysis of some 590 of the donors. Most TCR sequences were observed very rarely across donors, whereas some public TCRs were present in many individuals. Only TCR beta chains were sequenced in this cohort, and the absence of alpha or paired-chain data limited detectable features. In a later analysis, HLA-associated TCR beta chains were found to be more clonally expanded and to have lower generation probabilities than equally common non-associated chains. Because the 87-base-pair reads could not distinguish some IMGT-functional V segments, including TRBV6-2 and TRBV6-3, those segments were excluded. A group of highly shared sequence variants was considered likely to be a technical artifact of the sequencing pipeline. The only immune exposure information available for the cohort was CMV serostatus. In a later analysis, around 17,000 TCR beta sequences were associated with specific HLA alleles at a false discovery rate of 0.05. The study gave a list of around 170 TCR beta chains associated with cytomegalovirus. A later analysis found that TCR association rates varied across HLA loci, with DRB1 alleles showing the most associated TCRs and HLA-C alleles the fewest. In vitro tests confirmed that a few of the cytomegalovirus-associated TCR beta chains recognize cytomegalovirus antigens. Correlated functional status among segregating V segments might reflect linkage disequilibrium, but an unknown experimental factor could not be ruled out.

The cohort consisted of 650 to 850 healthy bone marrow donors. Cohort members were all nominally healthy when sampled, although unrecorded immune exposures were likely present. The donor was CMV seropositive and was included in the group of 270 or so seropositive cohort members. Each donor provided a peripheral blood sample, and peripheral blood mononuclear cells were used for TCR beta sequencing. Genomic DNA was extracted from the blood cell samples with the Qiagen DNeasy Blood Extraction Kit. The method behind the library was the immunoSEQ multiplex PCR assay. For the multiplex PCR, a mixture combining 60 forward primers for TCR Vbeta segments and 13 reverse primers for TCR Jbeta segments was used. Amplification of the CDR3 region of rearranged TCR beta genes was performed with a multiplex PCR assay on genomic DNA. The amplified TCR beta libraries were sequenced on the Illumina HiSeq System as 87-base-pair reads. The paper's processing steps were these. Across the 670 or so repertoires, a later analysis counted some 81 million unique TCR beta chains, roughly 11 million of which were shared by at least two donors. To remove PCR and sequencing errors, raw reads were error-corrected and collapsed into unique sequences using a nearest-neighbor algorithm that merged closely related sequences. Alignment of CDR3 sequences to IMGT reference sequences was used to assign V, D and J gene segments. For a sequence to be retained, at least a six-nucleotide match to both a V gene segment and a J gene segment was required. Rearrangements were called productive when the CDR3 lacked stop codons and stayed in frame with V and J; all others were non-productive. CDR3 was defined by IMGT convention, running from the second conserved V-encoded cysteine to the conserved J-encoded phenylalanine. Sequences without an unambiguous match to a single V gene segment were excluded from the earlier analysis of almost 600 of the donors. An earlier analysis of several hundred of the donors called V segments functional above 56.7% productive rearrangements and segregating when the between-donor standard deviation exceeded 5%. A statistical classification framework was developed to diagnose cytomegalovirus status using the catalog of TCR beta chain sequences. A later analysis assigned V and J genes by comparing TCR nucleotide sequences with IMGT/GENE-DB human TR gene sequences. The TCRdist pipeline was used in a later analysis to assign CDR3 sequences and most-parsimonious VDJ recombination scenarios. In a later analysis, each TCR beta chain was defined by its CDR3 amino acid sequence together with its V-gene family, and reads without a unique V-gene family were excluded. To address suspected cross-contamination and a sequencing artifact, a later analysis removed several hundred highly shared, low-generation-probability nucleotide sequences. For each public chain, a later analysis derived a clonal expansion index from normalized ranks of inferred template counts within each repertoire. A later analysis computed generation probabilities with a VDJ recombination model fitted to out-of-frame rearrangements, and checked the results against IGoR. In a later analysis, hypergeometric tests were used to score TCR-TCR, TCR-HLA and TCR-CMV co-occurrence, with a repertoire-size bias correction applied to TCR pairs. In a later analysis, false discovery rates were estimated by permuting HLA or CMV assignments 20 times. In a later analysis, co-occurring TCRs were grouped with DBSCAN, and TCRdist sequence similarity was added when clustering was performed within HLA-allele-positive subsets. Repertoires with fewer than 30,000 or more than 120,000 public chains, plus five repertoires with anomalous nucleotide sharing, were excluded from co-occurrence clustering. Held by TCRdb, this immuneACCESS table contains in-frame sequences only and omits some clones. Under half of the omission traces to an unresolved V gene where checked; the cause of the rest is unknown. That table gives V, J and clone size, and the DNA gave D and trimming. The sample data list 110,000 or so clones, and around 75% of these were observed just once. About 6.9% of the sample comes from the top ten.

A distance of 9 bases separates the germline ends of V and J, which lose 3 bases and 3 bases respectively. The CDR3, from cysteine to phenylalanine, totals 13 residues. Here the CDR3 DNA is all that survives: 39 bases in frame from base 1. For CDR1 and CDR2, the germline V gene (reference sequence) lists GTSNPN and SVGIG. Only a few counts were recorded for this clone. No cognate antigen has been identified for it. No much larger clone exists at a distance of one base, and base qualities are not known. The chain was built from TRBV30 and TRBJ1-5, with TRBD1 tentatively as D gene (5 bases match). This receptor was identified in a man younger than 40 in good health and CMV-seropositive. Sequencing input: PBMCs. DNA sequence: TGTGCCTGGAGGGGGGACTTCAATCAGCCCCAGCATTTT. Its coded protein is CAWRGDFNQPQHF.